Listed below are T cell receptor beta chains from one sample, sequenced in a study of blood T cells in healthy people across ages. TCRdb independently ran MiXCR on the 5' RACE reads; one entry per CDR3 protein. The sample carries 1.5 million or so distinct CDR3 sequences, around two fifths recorded once. Material: blood. The receptors were sampled from a woman in her late teens or twenties in good health. The CDR3 runs from the conserved cysteine through the conserved F or W. A D gene is named only where the DNA matches it firmly. The size of a clone is reported for some rows only, either as once, few or many, or as a class for expanded clones.

v_call	clone_size	d_call	j_call	cdr3_nt	cdr3_aa
TRBV29-1	few	TRBD1	TRBJ1-5	TGCAGCGTCGCGGGACAGGGAGGCAATCAGCCCCAGCATTTT	CSVAGQGGNQPQHF
TRBV27	.	.	TRBJ2-3	TGTGCCAGCAGTTTATTACAAGGAGATACGCAGTATTTT	CASSLLQGDTQYF
TRBV20-1	.	.	TRBJ1-5	TGCAGTGCTAGAGAAGACATAAAGTGGTCTAATAATCAGCCCCAGCATTTT	CSAREDIKWSNNQPQHF
TRBV28	few	TRBD1	TRBJ2-7	TGTGCCAGCAGTTTTCAGGGGGCGGTCTACGAGCAGTACTTC	CASSFQGAVYEQYF
TRBV12-3/TRBV12-4	.	TRBD1	TRBJ1-2	TGTGCCAGCAGTTCTCGGACAGGGAATAACTATGGCTACACCTTC	CASSSRTGNNYGYTF
TRBV9	.	.	TRBJ1-5	TGTGCCAGCAGCGTAGGGGCGGGGGGAAATCAGCCCCAGCATTTT	CASSVGAGGNQPQHF
TRBV2	.	.	TRBJ2-3	TGTGCCAGCAGTGAACTCCTTACAGATACGCAGTATTTT	CASSELLTDTQYF
TRBV4-1	.	TRBD2	TRBJ2-1	TGCGCCAGCAGCCAAGGACTAGCGGGAGCGGATGAGCAGTTCTTC	CASSQGLAGADEQFF
TRBV5-1	.	.	TRBJ1-3	TGCGCCAGCAGGCACCAGACCACCCTAGGCCAGGGATATGGAGTCACCATATATTTT	CASRHQTTLGQGYGVTIYF
TRBV5-1	few	.	TRBJ1-1	TGCGCCAGCAGCTTGGCAGGGCTCCCGGTGGCTTTCTTT	CASSLAGLPVAFF
TRBV6-5	.	TRBD1	TRBJ1-4	TGTGCCAGCAGTTACTCTCGGCAGGGGGCTTCGCATGAAGGACTGTTTTTT	CASSYSRQGASHEGLFF
TRBV5-5	once	.	TRBJ1-1	TGTGCCAGCAGCTTGCGCCCCGGAGAAATGAACACTGAAGCTTTCTTT	CASSLRPGEMNTEAFF
TRBV27	.	TRBD1	TRBJ2-7	TGTGCCAGCAGTTTTATGGGCAGGGGGAGCTTACAAGAGCAGTACTTC	CASSFMGRGSLQEQYF
TRBV7-2	.	.	TRBJ2-2	TGTGCCAGCAGCTTAGAGATCTTCGGCACCGGGGAGCTGTTTTTT	CASSLEIFGTGELFF
TRBV21-1	.	.	TRBJ2-1	TGTGGCAGTGGGGCGCAGCAGTTCTTC	CGSGAQQFF
TRBV20-1	few	TRBD2	TRBJ2-7	TGCAGTGCTAGTGCCGCGGGGGGCTACGAGCAGTACTTC	CSASAAGGYEQYF
TRBV2	.	.	TRBJ2-5	TGTGCCAGCAGTGAAGCAATCAGGCAAGAGACCCAGTACTTC	CASSEAIRQETQYF
TRBV12-3/TRBV12-4	.	.	TRBJ1-5	TGTGCCAGCAGCCCGAAGTATAGCAATCAGCCCCAGCATTTT	CASSPKYSNQPQHF
TRBV4-1	.	.	TRBJ2-5	TGCGCCAGCAGCCAAGACGGGAGCGCCGAGGAGACCCAGTACTTC	CASSQDGSAEETQYF
TRBV9	few	TRBD2	TRBJ2-1	TGTGCCAGCAGCTCCCGGACTAGCGGGAGTGGTGAGCAGTTCTTC	CASSSRTSGSGEQFF
TRBV18	.	TRBD2	TRBJ2-2	TGTGCCAGCTCACCTACTAGCGGGGACACCGGGGAGCTGTTTTTT	CASSPTSGDTGELFF
TRBV6-2/TRBV6-3	.	.	TRBJ1-1	TGTGCCAGCAGATCACAGCGGAAGGAAGCTTTCTTT	CASRSQRKEAFF
TRBV7-3	few	TRBD2	TRBJ2-6	TGTGCCAGCAGCTTAACGGTAGCGGGCTTCTCTGGGGCCAACGTCCTGACTTTC	CASSLTVAGFSGANVLTF
TRBV7-2	.	TRBD2	TRBJ2-5	TGTGCCAGCGGCCAGACTAGCGGGAATATGGAGACCCAGTACTTC	CASGQTSGNMETQYF
TRBV6-5	few	TRBD1	TRBJ2-5	TGTGCCAGCAGTTACTCGACAGGGGGTACAGAGACCCAGTACTTC	CASSYSTGGTETQYF
TRBV6-6	.	.	TRBJ1-5	TGTGCCAGCAGGAATGACGGGGGGCCTGTTCAGCCCCAGCATTTT	CASRNDGGPVQPQHF
TRBV27	.	TRBD2	TRBJ2-2	TGTGCCAGCAGTCTCTCGGGGGGGGGGAACACCGGGGAGCTGTTTTTT	CASSLSGGGNTGELFF
TRBV6-1	few	.	TRBJ1-1	TGTGCCAGCAATGGAAATACTGAAGCTTTCTTT	CASNGNTEAFF
TRBV20-1	.	TRBD2	TRBJ2-5	TGCAGTGCTCCGCCCGGGACTAGCGGGAGGGCTCCCCAGTACTTC	CSAPPGTSGRAPQYF
TRBV6-1	.	.	TRBJ1-2	TGTGCCAGCAGTGATGGAGGGAATGAAGATAGGTATGGCTACACCTTC	CASSDGGNEDRYGYTF
TRBV20-1	.	.	TRBJ2-5	TGCAGTGCTAGTGAGGACAGCGTCAGTCAGCAGTACTTC	CSASEDSVSQQYF
TRBV20-1	few	TRBD2	TRBJ2-5	TGCAGTGTCTGGAAGGCGGGAGAAGGGTCCCAGTACTTC	CSVWKAGEGSQYF
TRBV20-1	.	TRBD2	TRBJ2-5	TGCAGTGCTCAGGGACTAGCGGGGGTGGGAGGAGAGACCCAGTACTTC	CSAQGLAGVGGETQYF
TRBV7-2	.	.	TRBJ2-1	TGTGCCAGCAGCTTAGCGTTAATCCATGAGCAGTTCTTC	CASSLALIHEQFF
TRBV7-9	.	TRBD1	TRBJ2-7	TGTGCCAGCAGCCTAGGGTCCTGGGACAGGGGTCTGCAGTACTTC	CASSLGSWDRGLQYF
TRBV20-1	.	TRBD1	TRBJ2-4	TGCAGTGCTAGGGTTGGGACAGCACCCAAAAACATTCAGTACTTC	CSARVGTAPKNIQYF
TRBV2	.	.	TRBJ1-4	TGTGCCAGCAGGGTGGAAGCAACTAATGAAAAACTGTTTTTT	CASRVEATNEKLFF
TRBV5-1	few	.	TRBJ2-1	TGCGCCAGCAGGCCGGATGGCGGCTACAATGAGCAGTTCTTC	CASRPDGGYNEQFF
TRBV12-3/TRBV12-4	.	.	TRBJ2-7	TGTGCCAGCAGTTCGAAGGCCTACGAGCAGTACTTC	CASSSKAYEQYF
TRBV25-1	.	.	TRBJ1-4	TGTGCCAGCAGTGCCCGGGACGGTGGGAAAAAACTGTTTTTT	CASSARDGGKKLFF
TRBV5-1	.	.	TRBJ1-2	TGCGCCAGCAGCTCGGACAGCTCCTATGGCTACACCTTC	CASSSDSSYGYTF
TRBV6-1	.	.	TRBJ1-6	TGTGCCGGCAAGGACCCCAATTCACCCCTCCACTTT	CAGKDPNSPLHF
TRBV4-1	few	TRBD2	TRBJ2-5	TGCGCCAGCAGCCAAGAGCGGGGGGCCGTACAAGAGACCCAGTACTTC	CASSQERGAVQETQYF
TRBV20-1	.	TRBD2	TRBJ2-5	TGCAGTGCTCCTAGACTAGCGGGGGGCCAAGAGACCCAGTACTTC	CSAPRLAGGQETQYF
TRBV12-1	.	.	TRBJ2-1	TGTGCCAGCAGCTTAGACCTAGCGGGGGGGTTTTACAATGAGCAGTTCTTC	CASSLDLAGGFYNEQFF
TRBV3-1	few	.	TRBJ1-3	TGTGCCAGCAGCCAGCTGACTGGAAACACCATATATTTT	CASSQLTGNTIYF
TRBV6-6	.	.	TRBJ2-7	TGTGCCGGGGGGAAAAGCTCCTACAATGAGCAGTACTTC	CAGGKSSYNEQYF